The 32 T cell receptor beta chains below were found in one sample sequenced in a study of cytomegalovirus exposure and HLA in healthy donors. Generated by immunoSEQ multiplex PCR, the TCRdb table keeps only in-frame clones and is missing some. The sample yields about 65,000 clones, around 90% seen once. Sequencing input: PBMCs. All receptors come from a woman aged 18-29 years in good health and CMV-seronegative.

The rearrangement links TRBV7-3 to TRBJ2-5; 14 bases map to TRBD2. The V and J ends lost 4 bases and 5 bases, in that order; junction bases with no gene match: 12. The germline V gene has CDR1 SGHTA and CDR2 FQGTGA. The CDR3 loop spans 18 amino acids. In nucleotides, the CDR3 is TGTGCCAGCAGCTCCGGGACTAGCGGGAGAAGAGGGGGGGAGACCCAGTACTTC. Its translation: CASSSGTSGRRGGETQYF.

The chain has TRBV15 and TRBJ1-3, with TRBD1 as a possible D gene (5 bases). From germline, CDR1 is LNHNV and CDR2 YYDKDF (reference sequence). The CDR3 runs 14 residues. V was trimmed by 5 bases and J by 5 bases, leaving 13 bases between them. The CDR3 nucleotides are TGTGCCACCAGCCCCGGGGGGATTAGAAACACCATATATTTT. Protein: CATSPGGIRNTIYF.

This chain connects TRBV5-4 to TRBJ1-1, with D tentatively TRBD1 (6 bases). Trimming removed 4 bases from V and 1 base from J, with 11 bases in between. The V gene's germline CDR1 is SGHNT and CDR2 YYREEE (reference sequence). CDR3 length: 14 amino acids. CDR3 DNA sequence: TGTGCCAGCAGCCCAGACAGGAGGAACACTGAAGCTTTCTTT. Translation gives CASSPDRRNTEAFF.

The rearrangement joins TRBV5-1 to TRBJ2-3; a possible D gene is TRBD1 (5 bases). This CDR3 has 16 residues. The germline V gene encodes CDR1 SGHRS and CDR2 YFSETQ. Trimming removed 2 bases at V and 8 bases at J, with 21 bases between. CDR3 loop: CASSFGVQGRGITQYF. CDR3 in DNA: TGCGCCAGCAGCTTCGGTGTCCAGGGTCGAGGAATTACGCAGTATTTT.

The chain uses TRBV28 and TRBJ1-5; D is perhaps TRBD1 (6 bases). Trimming took 6 bases from V and 5 from J, leaving 17 bases between them. CDR1 MDHEN and CDR2 SYDVKM come from the germline V gene. The CDR3 has 15 residues. The DNA of the CDR3 is TGTGCCAGCAGAAAGACAGGACAGTGGGATCAGCCCCAGCATTTT. Translating it yields CASRKTGQWDQPQHF.

J is TRBJ2-5 and V is TRBV7-3; no definite D call. V was pared by 0 bases and J by 0 bases, with 2 bases between. There are 13 residues in the CDR3. The germline V gene has CDR1 SGHTA and CDR2 FQGTGA. DNA of the CDR3: TGTGCCAGCAGCTTAACTAACCAAGAGACCCAGTACTTC. It translates to CASSLTNQETQYF.

The chain combines TRBV5-1 with TRBJ1-4; 9 positions agree with TRBD1. With V trimmed by 0 bases and J by 0 bases, 9 bases remained unmatched. CDR3 length equals 19 residues. Germline CDR1 SGHRS, CDR2 YFSETQ. The CDR3 spells CASSLEPPTGGATNEKLFF. The CDR3 DNA follows: TGCGCCAGCAGCTTGGAACCGCCGACAGGGGGGGCAACTAATGAAAAACTGTTTTTT. Filled out from reference TRBV5-1 and TRBJ1-4, the complete variable domain reads KAGVTQTPRYLIKTRGQQVTLSCSPISGHRSVSWYQQTPGQGLQFLFEYFSETQRNKGNFPGRFSGRQFSNSRSEMNVSTLELGDSALYLCASSLEPPTGGATNEKLFFGSGTQLSVL.

This rearrangement joins TRBV9 to TRBJ2-1, with D unresolved. This CDR3 comprises 15 residues. Germline values: CDR1 SGDLS, CDR2 YYNGEE. Trimming left V 0 bases short and J 7 bases short, with 14 bases between. DNA for the CDR3: TGTGCCAGCAGCGTAGAGTTGGCAGGCCGAAATGAGCAGTTCTTC. It yields the protein CASSVELAGRNEQFF.

The sample holds one count of this clone. The chain combines TRBV10-2 with TRBJ2-2; possible D gene TRBD2, 6 bases. The CDR3 is 15 residues long. The germline V gene encodes CDR1 WSHSY and CDR2 SAAADI. Trimming removed 2 bases from V and 8 bases from J, with 15 bases in between. CDR3 in DNA: TGCGCCAGCAGTGAGCTGGGAAGCGGGCTGGGGGAGCTGTTTTTT. It codes for CASSELGSGLGELFF.

This clone occurred a few times. CDR3 in DNA: TGCGCCAGTTCCCAGGGAACTAACTATGGCTACACCTTC. Translated: CASSQGTNYGYTF. J is TRBJ1-2 and V is TRBV5-1, with TRBD1 as a possible D gene (5 bases). Trimming shortened V by 8 bases and J by 0 bases, and 11 bases separated the two germline ends. This CDR3 is built from 13 residues. CDR1 and CDR2 from the germline V gene are SGHRS and YFSETQ.

This rearrangement joins TRBV2 to TRBJ2-3; possibly TRBD2 for D (7 bases). Trimming took 5 bases from V and 3 from J, leaving 15 bases between them. There are 15 residues in the CDR3. In germline, CDR1 is SNHLY, CDR2 FYNNEI. CDR3 coding DNA: TGTGCCAGCAGTTGGAGGGGGGGACGAACAGATACGCAGTATTTT. Protein sequence: CASSWRGGRTDTQYF.

The rearrangement links TRBV5-1 to TRBJ2-1; 11 bases fit TRBD2. Per germline, CDR1 SGHRS and CDR2 YFSETQ. The CDR3 covers 20 residues. The J segment lost 0 bases and the V segment lost 0 bases, leaving 11 bases of the junction unmatched. In DNA form, the CDR3 reads TGCGCCAGCAGCTTGGCCGGGCTAGCGGGGGGTCCCAGCTCCTACAATGAGCAGTTCTTC. Protein sequence: CASSLAGLAGGPSSYNEQFF.

The chain joins TRBV19 to TRBJ1-6; 8 nucleotides align to TRBD1. V gave up 4 bases and J gave up 3 bases; unmatched junction bases: 5. The CDR3 spans 16 residues. Germline V gives CDR1 LNHDA, CDR2 SQIVND (reference sequence). CDR3 in amino acids: CASSTKDRGYNSPLHF. The CDR3 coding sequence is TGTGCCAGTAGTACCAAAGACAGGGGCTATAATTCACCCCTCCACTTT.

V usage is TRBV29-1 and J usage is TRBJ2-1; 7 bases are shared with TRBD1. The CDR3 length is 12 residues. V shed 4 bases, J shed 10 bases, and the junction held 7 bases outside the gene matches. Germline V CDR1 and CDR2: SQVTM, ANQGSEA. DNA of the CDR3: TGCAGCGTTGGGACAGGCCTGGGGGAGCAGTTCTTC. This sequence encodes CSVGTGLGEQFF.

The J gene is TRBJ2-1, the V gene TRBV5-1, with 9 nucleotides matching TRBD2. There are 16 residues in the CDR3. Germline V gene data show CDR1 as SGHRS and CDR2 as YFSETQ. The trim removed 4 bases at V and 2 bases at J, leaving 7 bases unmatched. CDR3 nucleotides: TGCGCCAGCAGCCAGAGCGGGGGGACAGCCTACAATGAGCAGTTCTTC. Encoded protein: CASSQSGGTAYNEQFF.

The genes are TRBV5-1 and TRBJ1-2, with TRBD1 identical over 8 bases. Germline CDR1 reads SGHRS; CDR2 reads YFSETQ. This CDR3 is built from 15 residues. Trimming at V came to 1 base and at J to 2 bases, leaving 4 bases not matched to a gene. CDR3 sequence: CASSLIAGGNYGYTF. The CDR3 DNA follows: TGCGCCAGCAGCTTGATCGCAGGGGGCAACTATGGCTACACCTTC.

J is TRBJ2-7 and V is TRBV7-2; TRBD1 matches 9 bases. Germline-derived CDR1 and CDR2 are SGHTA and FQGNSA. Trimming removed 4 bases from V and 5 bases from J; junction bases left unmatched: 12. This CDR3 region has 16 residues. CDR3 in amino acids: CASSYSSGTGMNEQYF. The CDR3 nucleotides read TGTGCCAGCAGCTATTCATCTGGGACAGGGATGAACGAGCAGTACTTC.

The chain is built from TRBV27 and TRBJ2-2; a weak D match, TRBD2 (5 bases). The CDR3 spans 14 residues. With 3 bases removed from V and 3 bases from J, the gap between germline ends came to 8 bases. The germline V gene encodes CDR1 MNHEY and CDR2 SMNVEV (reference sequence). CDR3 DNA sequence: TGTGCCAGCAGTTTGGGAGTGGACACCGGGGAGCTGTTTTTT. It encodes CASSLGVDTGELFF.

The chain combines TRBV19 with TRBJ2-1, with TRBD1 matching over 11 bases. CDR1 is LNHDA, CDR2 SQIVND, per germline (reference sequence). There are 16 residues in the CDR3. V gave up 4 bases and J gave up 6 bases; unmatched junction bases: 8. The DNA of the CDR3 is TGTGCCAGTAGTACCCCTGGACAGGGGGCGGGCAATGAGCAGTTCTTC. Translated, it gives CASSTPGQGAGNEQFF.

The chain has TRBV30 and TRBJ1-1; maybe TRBD1 (6 bases). The CDR3 contains 14 residues. The germline gives CDR1 GTSNPN, CDR2 SVGIG (reference sequence). V lost 1 base and J 6 bases, leaving 15 bases between the germline ends. As DNA, the CDR3 is TGTGCCTGGAGTGGACTCCCCAAGGGGGCTGAAGCTTTCTTT. This translates into CAWSGLPKGAEAFF. Combining the CDR3 with reference TRBV30 and TRBJ1-1 gives the whole variable domain SQTIHQWPATLVQPVGSPLSLECTVEGTSNPNLYWYRQAAGRGLQLLFYSVGIGQISSEVPQNLSASRPQDRQFILSSKKLLLSDSGFYLCAWSGLPKGAEAFFGQGTRLTVV.

This CDR3 reads CASSFSTGKGNQPQHF. The CDR3 DNA reads as TGTGCCAGCAGTTTTTCGACAGGGAAGGGCAATCAGCCCCAGCATTTT. J is TRBJ1-5 and V is TRBV6-5, with 7 positions matching TRBD1. This CDR3 has 16 amino acids. Looked up from germline, CDR1 is MNHEY and CDR2 is SVGAGI. The J segment lost 2 bases and the V segment lost 4 bases, leaving 8 bases of the junction unmatched.

The rearrangement uses TRBV25-1 and TRBJ2-7; the D gene is possibly TRBD1 (6 bases). This CDR3 spans 13 amino acids. V was shortened by 5 bases and J by 5 bases, with 13 bases between the two germline ends. In germline, CDR1 is MGHDK, CDR2 SYGVNS. The CDR3, as DNA: TGTGCCAGCAGTTCTCAGGGGTACCACGAGCAGTACTTC. Amino acid sequence: CASSSQGYHEQYF.

The rearrangement uses TRBV6-1 and TRBJ1-1; 7 bases align to TRBD1. The CDR3 runs to 12 residues. Germline V gene sequence: CDR1 MNHNS, CDR2 SASEGT. Losses at the gene ends were 4 bases for V and 11 bases for J; bases not matched to a gene: 7. This CDR3 is CASSGRQGWAFF. In nucleotides, the CDR3 is TGTGCCAGCAGTGGGAGACAGGGTTGGGCTTTCTTT.

The chain couples TRBV9 to TRBJ1-3; 8 nucleotides line up with TRBD1. This CDR3 comprises 16 residues. Germline assignment: CDR1 SGDLS and CDR2 YYNGEE. With V trimmed by 2 bases and J by 4 bases, 8 bases remained unmatched. The CDR3 nucleotides read TGTGCCAGCAGCGTGCAGGACAGGGCGGGAGGAAACACCATATATTTT. Its translation is CASSVQDRAGGNTIYF.

The rearrangement joins TRBV11-3 to TRBJ1-1; weak D call: TRBD1 (5 bases). CDR1 is SGHNT, CDR2 YENEEA, per germline. This CDR3 is built from 15 residues. The V end lost 6 bases, the J end lost 1 base, and 15 bases lay between the germline ends. The CDR3 sequence is CASSDRAGRNTEAFF. CDR3 in DNA: TGTGCCAGCAGTGACCGGGCAGGGCGGAACACTGAAGCTTTCTTT.

The chain has TRBV19 and TRBJ1-4; 7 bases match TRBD1. Per the germline V gene, CDR1 is LNHDA and CDR2 is SQIVND (reference sequence). Trimming at V came to 5 bases and at J to 5 bases, leaving 8 bases not matched to a gene. The CDR3 loop spans 15 amino acids. CDR3 sequence reads: CASSGLGQENEKLFF. CDR3 nucleotide sequence: TGTGCCAGTAGTGGCCTCGGACAGGAGAATGAAAAACTGTTTTTT.

This clone was seen a single time. The V call is TRBV27, the J call TRBJ2-7; maybe TRBD1 (5 bases). This CDR3 region has 14 residues. Germline-derived CDR1 and CDR2 are MNHEY and SMNVEV (reference sequence). Trimming left V 4 bases short and J 3 bases short, with 13 bases between. The CDR3 coding sequence is TGTGCCAGCAGTTACGGAGCTGGACACTACGAGCAGTACTTC. Amino acid sequence: CASSYGAGHYEQYF.

This clone was counted only a few times. This chain connects TRBV6-1 to TRBJ1-5, with a tentative D call TRBD1 (6 bases). The CDR3 is 13 residues long. V gave up 3 bases and J gave up 8 bases, with 11 bases separating them. CDR1 and CDR2 (germline): MNHNS, SASEGT. CDR3 sequence: CASSENRVEPQHF. CDR3 sequence (DNA): TGTGCCAGCAGTGAGAACAGGGTGGAGCCCCAGCATTTT.

V gene TRBV4-1 combines with J gene TRBJ2-3, with 9 bases matching TRBD2. CDR1 and CDR2 from the germline V gene are MGHRA and YSYEKL. The CDR3 contains 16 residues. Trimming at V came to 2 bases and at J to 1 base, leaving 4 bases not matched to a gene. The CDR3 sequence is CASSQTSGRGTDTQYF. CDR3 nucleotide sequence: TGCGCCAGCAGCCAAACTAGCGGGCGGGGCACAGATACGCAGTATTTT.

The CDR3 sequence: CASYSVGTGGSYEQYF. Written as DNA, the CDR3 is TGTGCCAGTTATTCTGTCGGGACAGGGGGCTCCTACGAGCAGTACTTC. This chain uses TRBV2 with TRBJ2-7; the match to TRBD1 covers 11 bases. V lost 9 bases, J lost 0 bases, and 10 bases stayed unmatched. The length of the CDR3 is 16 residues. Germline CDR1 reads SNHLY; CDR2 reads FYNNEI. The entire variable domain, with the rest obtained from reference TRBV2 and TRBJ2-7, is as follows: EPEVTQTPSHQVTQMGQEVILRCVPISNHLYFYWYRQILGQKVEFLVSFYNNEISEKSEIFDDQFSVERPDGSNFTLKIRSTKLEDSAMYFCASYSVGTGGSYEQYFGPGTRLTVT.

The chain is built from TRBV6-1 and TRBJ2-7; D uncertain. Germline values: CDR1 MNHNS, CDR2 SASEGT. Between the trimmed V and J ends, which lost 3 bases and 3 bases, there was a span of 9 bases. The CDR3 length is 13 residues. This chain's CDR3 is CASSDTTSYEQYF. Written as DNA, the CDR3 is TGTGCCAGCAGTGACACGACAAGCTACGAGCAGTACTTC.

V gene TRBV4-1 combines with J gene TRBJ1-2; 11 nucleotides match TRBD1. This CDR3 spans 16 amino acids. Germline V gene sequence: CDR1 MGHRA, CDR2 YSYEKL. After removal of 2 bases from V and 3 bases from J, the junction contained 5 bases not matched to a gene. The CDR3 region is CASSQPDRGRDYGYTF. The CDR3 DNA sequence: TGCGCCAGCAGCCAACCGGACAGGGGGCGCGACTATGGCTACACCTTC.